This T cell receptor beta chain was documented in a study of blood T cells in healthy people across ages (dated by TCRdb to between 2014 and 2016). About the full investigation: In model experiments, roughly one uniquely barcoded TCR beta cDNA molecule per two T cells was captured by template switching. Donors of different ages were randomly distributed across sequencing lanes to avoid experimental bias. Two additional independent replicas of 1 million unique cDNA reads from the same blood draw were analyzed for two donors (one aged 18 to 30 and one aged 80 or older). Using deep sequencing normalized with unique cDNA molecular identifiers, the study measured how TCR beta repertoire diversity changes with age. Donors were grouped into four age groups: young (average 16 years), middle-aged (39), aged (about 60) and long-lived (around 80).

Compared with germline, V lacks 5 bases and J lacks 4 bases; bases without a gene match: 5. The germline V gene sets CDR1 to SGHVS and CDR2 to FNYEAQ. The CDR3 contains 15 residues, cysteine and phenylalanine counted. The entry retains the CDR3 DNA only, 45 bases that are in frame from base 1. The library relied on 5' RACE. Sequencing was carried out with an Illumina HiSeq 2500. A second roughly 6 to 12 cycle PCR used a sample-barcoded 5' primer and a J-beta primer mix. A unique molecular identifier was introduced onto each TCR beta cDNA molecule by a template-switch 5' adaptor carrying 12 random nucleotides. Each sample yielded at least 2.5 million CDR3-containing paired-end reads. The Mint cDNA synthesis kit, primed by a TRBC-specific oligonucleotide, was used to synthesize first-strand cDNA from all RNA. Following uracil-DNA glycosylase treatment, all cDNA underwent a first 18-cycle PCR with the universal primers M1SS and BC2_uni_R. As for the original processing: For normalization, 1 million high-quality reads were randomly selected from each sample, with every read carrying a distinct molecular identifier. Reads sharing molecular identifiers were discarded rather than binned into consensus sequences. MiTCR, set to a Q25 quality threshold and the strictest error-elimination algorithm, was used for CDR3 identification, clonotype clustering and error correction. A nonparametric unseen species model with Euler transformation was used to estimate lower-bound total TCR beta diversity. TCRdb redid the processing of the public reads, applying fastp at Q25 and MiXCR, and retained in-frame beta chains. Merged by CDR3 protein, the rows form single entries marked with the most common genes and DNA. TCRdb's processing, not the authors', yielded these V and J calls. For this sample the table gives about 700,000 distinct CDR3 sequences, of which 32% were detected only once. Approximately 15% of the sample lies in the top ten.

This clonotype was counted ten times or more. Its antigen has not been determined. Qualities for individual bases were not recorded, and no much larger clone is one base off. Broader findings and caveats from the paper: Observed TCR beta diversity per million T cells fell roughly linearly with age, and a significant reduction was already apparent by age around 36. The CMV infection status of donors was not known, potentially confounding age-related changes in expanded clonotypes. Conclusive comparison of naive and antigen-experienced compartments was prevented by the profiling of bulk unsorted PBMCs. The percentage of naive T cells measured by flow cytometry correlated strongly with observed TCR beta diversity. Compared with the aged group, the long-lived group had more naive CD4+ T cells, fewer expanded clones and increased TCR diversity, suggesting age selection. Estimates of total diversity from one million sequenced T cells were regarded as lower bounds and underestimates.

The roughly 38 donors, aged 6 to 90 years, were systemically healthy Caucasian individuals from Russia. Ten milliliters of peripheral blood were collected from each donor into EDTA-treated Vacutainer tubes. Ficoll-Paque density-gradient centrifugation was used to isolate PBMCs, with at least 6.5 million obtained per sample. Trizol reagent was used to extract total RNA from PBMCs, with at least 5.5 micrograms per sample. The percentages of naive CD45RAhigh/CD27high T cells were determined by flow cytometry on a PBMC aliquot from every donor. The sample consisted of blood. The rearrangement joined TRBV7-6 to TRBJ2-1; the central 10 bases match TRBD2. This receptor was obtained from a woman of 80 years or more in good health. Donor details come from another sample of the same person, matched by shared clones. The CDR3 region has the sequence CASSHSGGAYNEQFF. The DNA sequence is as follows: TGTGCCAGCAGCCACAGCGGGGGGGCATACAATGAGCAGTTCTTC. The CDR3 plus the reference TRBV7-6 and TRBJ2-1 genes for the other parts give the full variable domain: GAGVSQSPRYKVTKRGQDVALRCDPISGHVSLYWYRQALGQGPEFLTYFNYEAQQDKSGLPNDRFSAERPEGSISTLTIQRTEQRDSAMYRCASSHSGGAYNEQFFGPGTRLTVL.